A single sample is the source of the 31 T cell receptor beta chains below, sequenced in a study of blood T cell repertoires in COVID-19. Data came from immunoSEQ multiplex PCR; TCRdb stores just in-frame clones and leaves some out. The table includes roughly 200,000 clones, around nine tenths detected once. The sequencing sample was made of peripheral blood. All receptors derive from a man between 60 and 70 years old who had recovered from COVID-19.

J is TRBJ2-2 and V is TRBV5-1; TRBD1 matches 9 bases. V was clipped by 0 bases and J by 6 bases; unmatched bases: 0. The CDR3 is 14 amino acids. Germline V gene lookup returns CDR1 SGHRS and CDR2 YFSETQ. The CDR3 DNA sequence: TGCGCCAGCAGCTTGGGACAGGGGGCCGGGGAGCTGTTTTTT. Encoded protein: CASSLGQGAGELFF.

The chain has TRBV18 and TRBJ1-2; D not resolved. Trimming pared 2 bases from V and 8 bases from J, leaving 12 bases between. The CDR3 runs 13 residues. The V gene's germline CDR1 is KGHSH and CDR2 LQKENI. CDR3 nucleotide sequence: TGTGCCAGCTCACCAAGCGGCGCCGACGGCTACACCTTC. Translated, it gives CASSPSGADGYTF.

The chain combines TRBV27 with TRBJ1-2, with 9 bases identical to TRBD1. Germline V gene lookup returns CDR1 MNHEY and CDR2 SMNVEV (reference sequence). The V gene end was trimmed by 6 bases and the J gene end by 7 bases; junction bases not matched to a gene: 15. CDR3 length: 16 amino acids. CDR3 nucleotides: TGTGCCAGCAGGGCCTCGACAGGGGGTATCTTATTTGGCTACACCTTC. Protein sequence: CASRASTGGILFGYTF.

The chain employs TRBV5-1 and TRBJ1-1; 10 bases match TRBD1. CDR3 size: 15 residues. CDR1 is SGHRS and CDR2 is YFSETQ in the germline V gene. Trimming took 3 bases from V and 4 from J; bases not matched to a gene: 6. CDR3 region: CASSSSGTGVTEAFF. CDR3 bases: TGCGCCAGCAGCTCGTCCGGGACAGGGGTCACTGAAGCTTTCTTT. The full variable domain, with the rest looked up from reference TRBV5-1 and TRBJ1-1, is KAGVTQTPRYLIKTRGQQVTLSCSPISGHRSVSWYQQTPGQGLQFLFEYFSETQRNKGNFPGRFSGRQFSNSRSEMNVSTLELGDSALYLCASSSSGTGVTEAFFGQGTRLTVV.

This chain links TRBV6-5 with TRBJ2-7; weak D call: TRBD2 (6 bases). The CDR3 contains 14 residues. Trimming removed 2 bases from V and 6 bases from J, with 14 bases in between. Germline V gene lookup returns CDR1 MNHEY and CDR2 SVGAGI. The CDR3 loop is CASSYLQAGSEQYF. The CDR3 DNA sequence: TGTGCCAGCAGTTACCTACAGGCGGGGAGCGAGCAGTACTTC.

The chain employs TRBV2 and TRBJ2-3; no reliable D call. Trimming removed 3 bases from V and 0 bases from J, with 7 bases in between. This CDR3 has 14 amino acids. Germline V lookup: CDR1 SNHLY, CDR2 FYNNEI. The CDR3 DNA reads as TGTGCCAGCAGTGACAGTTTTAGCACAGATACGCAGTATTTT. It encodes CASSDSFSTDTQYF.

Comment on this clone: Germline and junction disagree at one end, which may indicate a read error. This sequence joins TRBV28 and TRBJ2-5; 8 positions agree with TRBD1. The CDR3 extends over 12 amino acids. In germline, CDR1 is MDHEN, CDR2 SYDVKM. The CDR3 loop reads CATKLSRGHPNF. CDR3 DNA: TGTGCCACCAAATTGTCCAGGGGGCACCCAAACTTC.

CDR3 nucleotides: TGTGCCAGCAGTCTATTAGCCAGGGGGCTCAACGAGCAGTACTTC. Translation gives CASSLLARGLNEQYF. V gene TRBV2 combines with J gene TRBJ2-7, with 8 positions matching TRBD1. CDR3 length: 15 residues. Germline CDR1 SNHLY, CDR2 FYNNEI. The V segment lost 5 bases and the J segment 5 bases; nucleotides outside the gene matches: 11.

This chain joins TRBV7-9 and TRBJ1-2; possibly TRBD1 for D (5 bases). The CDR3 covers 14 residues. Between the trimmed V and J ends, which lost 5 bases and 0 bases, there was a span of 10 bases. The V gene's germline CDR1 is SEHNR and CDR2 FQNEAQ (reference sequence). The CDR3: CASSPAQANYGYTF. CDR3 nucleotide sequence: TGTGCCAGCAGCCCGGCACAGGCTAACTATGGCTACACCTTC.

This clone was detected once. The chain employs TRBV27 and TRBJ2-1, with 8 nucleotides matching TRBD2. CDR3 length equals 16 residues. CDR1 is MNHEY and CDR2 is SMNVEV in the germline V gene (reference sequence). Trimming took 5 bases from V and 0 from J; bases not matched to a gene: 6. CDR3 protein: CASSTLAGLSYNEQFF. For the CDR3, the DNA is TGTGCCAGCAGTACCTTAGCGGGACTCTCCTACAATGAGCAGTTCTTC.

This chain joins TRBV5-5 and TRBJ1-5; D is perhaps TRBD1 (6 bases). The length of the CDR3 is 17 residues. CDR1 and CDR2 (germline): SGHKS, YYEKEE (reference sequence). V was pared by 5 bases and J by 4 bases, with 22 bases between. CDR3 sequence reads: CASSFPAGGHPNQPQHF. In DNA form, the CDR3 reads TGTGCCAGCAGTTTCCCGGCGGGGGGACACCCTAATCAGCCCCAGCATTTT. Supplemented by reference TRBV5-5 and TRBJ1-5, the full variable domain reads DAGVTQSPTHLIKTRGQQVTLRCSPISGHKSVSWYQQVLGQGPQFIFQYYEKEERGRGNFPDRFSARQFPNYSSELNVNALLLGDSALYLCASSFPAGGHPNQPQHFGDGTRLSIL.

This clone was detected many times. The chain carries TRBV6-5 and TRBJ1-3; D remains ambiguous. CDR3 length equals 14 residues. The V and J ends lost 6 bases and 4 bases respectively, with 13 bases between them. The germline gives CDR1 MNHEY, CDR2 SVGAGI. The CDR3 nucleotides are TGTGCCAGCAGGTTCGGACTTGCAGGAAACACCATATATTTT. Encoded protein: CASRFGLAGNTIYF.

The rearrangement links TRBV5-1 to TRBJ1-1; D is perhaps TRBD1 (6 bases). Germline V gene data show CDR1 as SGHRS and CDR2 as YFSETQ. This CDR3 contains 13 residues. The germline V and J ends were trimmed by 4 bases and 4 bases, with 11 bases remaining between them. Here the CDR3 reads CASSIQGTTEAFF. The CDR3 DNA reads TGCGCCAGCAGCATACAGGGTACCACTGAAGCTTTCTTT.

J is TRBJ2-5 and V is TRBV11-3; D might be TRBD2 (6 bases). CDR3 length: 16 amino acids. V dropped 5 bases and J dropped 2 bases, with 18 bases sitting between them. Germline CDR1 reads SGHNT; CDR2 reads YENEEA. As DNA, the CDR3 is TGTGCCAGCAGCGAGGGTGTTAGCGGATCACAAGAGACCCAGTACTTC. The encoded protein is CASSEGVSGSQETQYF.

In nucleotides, the CDR3 is TGCAGTGCTAGTTTTCGGACAGGGGGATCTGGAAACACCATATATTTT. Translation: CSASFRTGGSGNTIYF. V usage is TRBV20-1 and J usage is TRBJ1-3; 10 bases agree with TRBD1. Germline V gene lookup returns CDR1 DFQATT and CDR2 SNEGSKA (reference sequence). The CDR3 extends over 16 amino acids. J lost 1 base, V lost 3 bases, and 6 bases had no gene match.

This chain connects TRBV4-3 to TRBJ1-3; D possibly corresponds to TRBD1 (5 bases). The CDR3 has 16 residues. The V gene's germline CDR1 is LGHNA and CDR2 YSLEER. V was trimmed by 2 bases and J by 4 bases, leaving 15 bases between them. The CDR3 here is CASSQTLRGSGNTIYF. DNA of the CDR3: TGCGCCAGCAGCCAAACGCTAAGGGGTTCCGGAAACACCATATATTTT.

The J gene is TRBJ2-1, the V gene TRBV11-3; 7 nucleotides line up with TRBD1. The V and J ends lost 5 bases and 0 bases, in that order; junction bases with no gene match: 10. This CDR3 spans 17 amino acids. Germline-derived CDR1 and CDR2 are SGHNT and YENEEA. The CDR3 loop is CASSPASTGYSYNEQFF. The CDR3, as DNA: TGTGCCAGCAGCCCGGCCTCGACAGGGTACTCCTACAATGAGCAGTTCTTC. Full variable domain (remainder filled in from reference TRBV11-3 and TRBJ2-1): EAGVVQSPRYKIIEKKQPVAFWCNPISGHNTLYWYLQNLGQGPELLIRYENEEAVDDSQLPKDRFSAERLKGVDSTLKIQPAELGDSAVYLCASSPASTGYSYNEQFFGPGTRLTVL.

The chain couples TRBV29-1 to TRBJ1-5; D uncertain. The V gene's germline CDR1 is SQVTM and CDR2 ANQGSEA. This CDR3 comprises 13 residues. V dropped 5 bases and J dropped 0 bases, with 8 bases sitting between them. The CDR3 here is CSVRGDSNQPQHF. CDR3 sequence (DNA): TGCAGCGTTCGGGGTGATAGCAATCAGCCCCAGCATTTT.

There are a few counts of this clone. V usage is TRBV7-9 and J usage is TRBJ1-6, with D maybe TRBD1 (5 bases). The CDR3 spans 14 residues. The germline gives CDR1 SEHNR, CDR2 FQNEAQ (reference sequence). The V gene lost 4 bases and the J gene lost 5 bases, with 9 bases spanning the gap. CDR3 coding DNA: TGTGCCAGCAGCTCGGGACTGCATAATTCACCCCTCCACTTT. Amino acid sequence: CASSSGLHNSPLHF.

This clone was seen just once. The CDR3 DNA sequence: TGTGCCAGCAGCCAATGGGGAGAGGGGGTAGGAGCTTTCTTT. It is translated as CASSQWGEGVGAFF. The V call is TRBV3-1 (or the pseudogene TRBV3-2), the J call TRBJ1-1, with D possibly TRBD1 on 6 matching bases. The CDR3 covers 14 residues. Trimming shortened V by 2 bases and J by 10 bases, and 17 bases separated the two germline ends. The germline gives CDR1 LGHDT, CDR2 YNNKEL (reference sequence).

The J gene is TRBJ1-3, the V gene TRBV7-2; D gene uncertain. This CDR3 has 12 residues. CDR1 and CDR2 (germline): SGHTA, FQGNSA. Between the trimmed V and J ends, which lost 1 base and 5 bases, there was a span of 3 bases. For the CDR3, the DNA is TGTGCCAGCAGCTTAGATAGAAACACCATATATTTT. Its protein is CASSLDRNTIYF.

The table lists this clone with a few counts. The rearrangement links TRBV5-1 to TRBJ2-7; maybe TRBD2 (6 bases). CDR3 size: 14 residues. The germline V gene has CDR1 SGHRS and CDR2 YFSETQ. Deletions cut 1 base from V and 5 bases from J, with 13 bases between. CDR3 sequence reads: CASSLRLEVDEQYF. The CDR3 nucleotides are TGCGCCAGCAGCTTGAGACTAGAGGTAGACGAGCAGTACTTC.

This chain connects TRBV7-2 to TRBJ2-7; TRBD2 matches at 7 bases. The trim removed 5 bases at V and 4 bases at J, leaving 8 bases unmatched. Germline V gene lookup returns CDR1 SGHTA and CDR2 FQGNSA. The CDR3 consists of 14 residues. The CDR3 region is CASSRAREAYEQYF. Written as DNA, the CDR3 is TGTGCCAGCAGCCGGGCCCGGGAGGCGTACGAGCAGTACTTC.

The chain is built from TRBV19 and TRBJ2-3, with TRBD1 matching 9 bases. V dropped 5 bases and J dropped 3; count of bases not matched to a gene: 9. Germline V gene lookup returns CDR1 LNHDA and CDR2 SQIVND (reference sequence). CDR3 length: 16 amino acids. CDR3 region: CASSSRQGVWTDTQYF. The CDR3 nucleotides read TGTGCCAGTAGTTCTCGACAGGGGGTGTGGACAGATACGCAGTATTTT.

This rearrangement joins TRBV30 to TRBJ1-2; D call uncertain. Trimming took off 1 base at V and 1 base at J, with 7 bases between the two ends. There are 13 residues in the CDR3. Germline V lookup: CDR1 GTSNPN, CDR2 SVGIG (reference sequence). CDR3: CAWSAQINYGYTF. In DNA form, the CDR3 reads TGTGCCTGGAGTGCACAGATTAACTATGGCTACACCTTC.

The chain is built from TRBV6-5 and TRBJ1-1; 7 bases agree with TRBD1. V gave up 5 bases and J gave up 4 bases; unmatched junction bases: 4. This CDR3 is built from 13 residues. Germline loops: CDR1 MNHEY, CDR2 SVGAGI. The CDR3 spells CASSRYRGTEAFF. The DNA of the CDR3 is TGTGCCAGCAGTAGATACAGGGGCACTGAAGCTTTCTTT.

The chain joins TRBV9 to TRBJ1-6; D unclear. Germline V gene lookup returns CDR1 SGDLS and CDR2 YYNGEE. There are 17 residues in the CDR3. The germline V and J ends were trimmed by 0 bases and 0 bases, with 10 bases remaining between them. The CDR3 sequence: CASSVGTVSSYNSPLHF. CDR3 DNA sequence: TGTGCCAGCAGCGTAGGAACCGTTAGCTCCTATAATTCACCCCTCCACTTT.

The chain couples TRBV9 to TRBJ1-3, with TRBD1 matching over 7 bases. The CDR3 extends over 16 amino acids. From germline, CDR1 is SGDLS and CDR2 YYNGEE. The J segment lost 2 bases and the V segment lost 5 bases, leaving 10 bases of the junction unmatched. The CDR3 reads CASREGAGAPGNTIYF. The CDR3 DNA reads as TGTGCCAGCAGGGAGGGGGCAGGGGCGCCTGGAAACACCATATATTTT.

CDR3 coding DNA: TGTGCCAGCAGTCCTCAGGGTGGTGGCTACACCTTC. Its translation is CASSPQGGGYTF. The chain carries TRBV6-5 and TRBJ1-2; the D gene is possibly TRBD1 (5 bases). The CDR3 extends over 12 amino acids. Germline CDR1 and CDR2: MNHEY and SVGAGI. Deletions cut 5 bases from V and 7 bases from J, with 11 bases between.

The count of this clone is one. The J gene is TRBJ2-2, the V gene TRBV27, with D hard to call. In germline, CDR1 is MNHEY, CDR2 SMNVEV (reference sequence). Trimming shortened V by 5 bases and J by 6 bases, and 10 bases separated the two germline ends. The length of the CDR3 is 13 residues. The CDR3, as DNA: TGTGCCAGCAGTCCATGGCTTTCCGGGGAGCTGTTTTTT. Protein product: CASSPWLSGELFF.

This clone was seen more than once but under ten times. This chain connects TRBV7-8 to TRBJ1-1, with D perhaps matching TRBD1 (6 bases). There are 15 residues in the CDR3. Trimming took 1 base from V and 1 from J, leaving 10 bases between them. Germline CDR1 SGHVS, CDR2 FQNEAQ. The CDR3 reads CASSLVSGANTEAFF. The DNA for the CDR3 is TGTGCCAGCAGCTTAGTTTCAGGGGCGAACACTGAAGCTTTCTTT.